This T cell receptor beta chain emerged from a study of molecular identifiers for immune sequencing clone quantification. This CDR3 comprises 16 residues. V lost 7 bases and J lost 0; bases outside the gene matches: 7. The germline V gene has CDR1 MNHNS and CDR2 SASEGT. Study-wide results and limits: Shared barcodes on identical TCR molecules could underestimate the sizes of highly expanded clones.

MiXCR, applied by TCRdb to the PCR reads, yields one record per CDR3 protein. The profile shows 60,000 to 65,000 distinct CDR3 sequences, 15% to 20% of them singletons. In the case of this clonotype: The target antigen is unknown.

Naive CD8 T cells underwent sorting with the CD8+CD4-CCR7+CD45RA+ definition. J is TRBJ1-5 and V is TRBV6-1; 9 positions match TRBD1. What was sequenced was naive CD8+ T cells from blood, with Jurkat cell RNA spiked in. As to subset: FACS-sorted CD8+CD4-CCR7+CD45RA+ naive T cells. The source of this sequence is a human donor in good health. Some libraries in this study had Jurkat cell RNA spiked in. The CDR3 DNA follows: TGTGCCAGCAAGGGGACAGGGTTTTATAGCAATCAGCCCCAGCATTTT. Protein sequence: CASKGTGFYSNQPQHF.